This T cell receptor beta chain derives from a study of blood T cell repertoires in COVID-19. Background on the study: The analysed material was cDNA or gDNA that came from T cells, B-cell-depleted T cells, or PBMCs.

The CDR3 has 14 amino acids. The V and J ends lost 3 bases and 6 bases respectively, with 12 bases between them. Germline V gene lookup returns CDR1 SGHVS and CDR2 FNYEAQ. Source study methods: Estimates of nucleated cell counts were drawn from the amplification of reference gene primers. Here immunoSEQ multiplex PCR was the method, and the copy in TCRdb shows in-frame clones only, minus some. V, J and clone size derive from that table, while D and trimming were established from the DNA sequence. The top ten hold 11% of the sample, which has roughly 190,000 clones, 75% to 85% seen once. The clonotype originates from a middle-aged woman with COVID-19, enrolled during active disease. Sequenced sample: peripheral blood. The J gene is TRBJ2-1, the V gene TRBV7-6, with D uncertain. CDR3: CASSFLGAGNEQFF. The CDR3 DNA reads TGTGCCAGCAGCTTCCTCGGCGCAGGCAATGAGCAGTTCTTC. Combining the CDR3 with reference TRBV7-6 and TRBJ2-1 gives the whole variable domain GAGVSQSPRYKVTKRGQDVALRCDPISGHVSLYWYRQALGQGPEFLTYFNYEAQQDKSGLPNDRFSAERPEGSISTLTIQRTEQRDSAMYRCASSFLGAGNEQFFGPGTRLTVL.